This T cell receptor beta chain derives from a study of blood T cell repertoires in COVID-19. The recovered donors of Cohort 3 showed two negative PCRs, clearance, or symptom resolution. The table came from immunoSEQ multiplex PCR; TCRdb's copy has only in-frame clones and leaves some out. This sample has 260,000 or so clones; 70% to 90% occur once, and the top ten carry 15%. Per germline, CDR1 SGHTA and CDR2 FQGNSA. The CDR3 has 16 amino acids. V was clipped by 6 bases and J by 4 bases, with 19 bases between them. V and J are TRBV7-2 and TRBJ2-1; possible D gene TRBD2, 8 bases. This receptor was obtained from a young man who had recovered from COVID-19. Sequenced material: PBMCs or T cells enriched from blood (not recorded which). This CDR3 is CASRFQGVAGYNEQFF. Here the CDR3 DNA reads TGTGCCAGCAGATTCCAGGGGGTAGCGGGATACAATGAGCAGTTCTTC.